Each of the 26 T cell receptor beta chains below was sequenced from the same sample in a study of cytomegalovirus exposure and HLA in healthy donors (dated by TCRdb to 2017 to 2019). Receptor amplification or capture employed the immunoSEQ multiplex PCR assay. A mixture of 60 forward primers for TCR Vbeta segments and 13 reverse primers for TCR Jbeta segments was used in the multiplex PCR. Not all clones reach the TCRdb copy of this immuneACCESS table, which keeps in-frame sequences only. Checked studies attribute under half of the gap to unresolved V genes and leave the rest unexplained. Present in this sample are under 85,000 clones, around four fifths of which were seen just once. The top ten clonotypes cover approximately 4.2% of the sample. The sequencing input was PBMCs. All receptors come from a woman aged 30 to 39 in good health and CMV-seronegative.

The J gene is TRBJ2-7, the V gene TRBV19; D might be TRBD1 (5 bases). Trimming took off 10 bases at V and 4 bases at J, with 11 bases between the two ends. The germline V gene has CDR1 LNHDA and CDR2 SQIVND (reference sequence). This CDR3 is 11 amino acids long. This CDR3 is CATRTSYEQYF. In DNA form, the CDR3 reads TGTGCCACCAGGACATCTTACGAGCAGTACTTC.

This clone has a handful of counts. The V and J genes are TRBV4-2 and TRBJ1-1, with 9 bases identical to TRBD1. Per the germline V gene, CDR1 is LGHNA and CDR2 is YNFKEQ. J lost 5 bases, V lost 0 bases, and 4 bases had no gene match. The CDR3 length is 15 residues. CDR3 DNA sequence: TGTGCCAGCAGCCAAGATACCGGACAGGGGACTGAAGCTTTCTTT. This encodes CASSQDTGQGTEAFF.

V usage is TRBV7-2 and J usage is TRBJ1-1; D gene unclear. V shed 1 base and J shed 1 base, with 4 bases lying between them. CDR1 SGHTA and CDR2 FQGNSA come from the germline V gene. This CDR3 has 13 amino acids. In DNA, the CDR3 is TGTGCCAGCAGCTTAGACACGAACACTGAAGCTTTCTTT. This gives the protein CASSLDTNTEAFF.

This clone was recorded a few times. The chain recombines TRBV6-5 with TRBJ1-5, with 10 bases lining up with TRBD1. Germline V lookup: CDR1 MNHEY, CDR2 SVGAGI. The V segment lost 4 bases and the J segment 7 bases; nucleotides outside the gene matches: 7. The CDR3 has 15 residues. The CDR3 nucleotides are TGTGCCAGCAGTTTTTCCGGGACAGGGGCCCAGCCCCAGCATTTT. Its protein is CASSFSGTGAQPQHF.

This clone was seen a few times. The rearrangement joins TRBV15 to TRBJ2-7, with D hard to call. Trimming shortened V by 4 bases and J by 2 bases, and 12 bases separated the two germline ends. Germline loops: CDR1 LNHNV, CDR2 YYDKDF (reference sequence). This CDR3 has 14 amino acids. This chain's CDR3 is CATSTPGITYEQYF. CDR3 nucleotides: TGTGCCACCAGCACCCCAGGTATTACCTACGAGCAGTACTTC.

The chain recombines TRBV9 with TRBJ1-2; 11 bases are shared with TRBD1. The CDR3 has 14 amino acids. V gave up 3 bases and J gave up 4 bases; unmatched junction bases: 2. Germline values: CDR1 SGDLS, CDR2 YYNGEE. CDR3 residues: CASSGDRGSYGYTF. For the CDR3, the DNA is TGTGCCAGCAGCGGGGACAGGGGGAGCTATGGCTACACCTTC.

The chain joins TRBV30 to TRBJ2-7; 9 bases map to TRBD2. CDR3 length: 16 amino acids. Germline V gene lookup returns CDR1 GTSNPN and CDR2 SVGIG (reference sequence). J was trimmed by 6 bases and V by 0 bases; bases with no gene match: 12. The CDR3 reads CAWSVLVSGSKAEQYF. CDR3 nucleotides: TGTGCCTGGAGTGTACTAGTTAGCGGGAGTAAAGCCGAGCAGTACTTC.

The chain has TRBV29-1 and TRBJ1-2, with no clear D. Trimming took 4 bases from V and 5 from J, leaving 11 bases between them. The CDR3 loop spans 12 amino acids. Germline loops: CDR1 SQVTM, CDR2 ANQGSEA. The CDR3 coding sequence is TGCAGCGTTGTAAGAGGGTTTTATGGCTACACCTTC. It encodes CSVVRGFYGYTF.

In the case of this clone: The junction and the germline gene differ at one end; a read error may be behind it. The chain uses TRBV28 and TRBJ1-6; 9 bases are shared with TRBD1. Germline V CDR1 and CDR2: MDHEN, SYDVKM. The CDR3 spans 11 residues. CDR3 protein: CASSSGQGYDF. CDR3 nucleotides: TGTGCCAGCAGTTCTGGACAGGGGTATGACTTT.

This sequence joins TRBV14 and TRBJ2-1; a weak D match, TRBD2 (5 bases). The CDR3 is 16 amino acids. Germline V gene data show CDR1 as SGHDN and CDR2 as FVKESK. V was cut by 0 bases and J by 4 bases, with 13 bases left in between. The CDR3 bases are TGTGCCAGCAGCCAAGAGGGAAGGACTCGATACAATGAGCAGTTCTTC. Translating gives CASSQEGRTRYNEQFF. Looking up the rest from reference TRBV14 and TRBJ2-1 gives the full variable domain: EAGVTQFPSHSVIEKGQTVTLRCDPISGHDNLYWYRRVMGKEIKFLLHFVKESKQDESGMPNNRFLAERTGGTYSTLKVQPAELEDSGVYFCASSQEGRTRYNEQFFGPGTRLTVL.

V is TRBV27 and J is TRBJ2-2, with 10 nucleotides matching TRBD2. The CDR3 covers 14 residues. The germline V gene encodes CDR1 MNHEY and CDR2 SMNVEV (reference sequence). Trimming at V came to 5 bases and at J to 5 bases, leaving 2 bases not matched to a gene. CDR3 nucleotide sequence: TGTGCCAGCAGTAGCGGGGGGGCAACCGGGGAGCTGTTTTTT. Amino acids: CASSSGGATGELFF.

The rearrangement uses TRBV7-9 and TRBJ1-6; D not certain. The CDR3 totals 14 residues. Germline values: CDR1 SEHNR, CDR2 FQNEAQ (reference sequence). V lost 2 bases to trimming and J lost 6 bases, with 8 bases between them. The CDR3 DNA reads as TGTGCCAGCAGCTTACAGGAGGGTAATTCACCCCTCCACTTT. Protein: CASSLQEGNSPLHF.

The chain uses TRBV5-1 and TRBJ2-5; 7 bases are a match to TRBD2. Looked up from germline, CDR1 is SGHRS and CDR2 is YFSETQ. CDR3 length: 18 amino acids. With V trimmed by 0 bases and J by 5 bases, 16 bases remained unmatched. The CDR3: CASSLAQGVFNGRETQYF. The CDR3 DNA is TGCGCCAGCAGCTTGGCCCAGGGCGTCTTCAACGGGAGGGAGACCCAGTACTTC.

V usage is TRBV6-4 and J usage is TRBJ2-1; 10 positions match TRBD1. J lost 7 bases, V lost 5 bases, and 8 bases had no gene match. The CDR3 is 15 amino acids. Germline V gene data show CDR1 as MRHNA and CDR2 as SNTAGT. CDR3 protein: CASSHGQGGGNEQFF. CDR3 DNA: TGTGCCAGCAGTCATGGACAGGGGGGCGGGAATGAGCAGTTCTTC.

This chain joins TRBV18 and TRBJ2-3, with unresolved D. The V end was cut by 3 bases, the J end by 2 bases, with 9 bases between. The germline V gene encodes CDR1 KGHSH and CDR2 LQKENI. The CDR3 covers 14 residues. The CDR3 spells CASSPPMVTDTQYF. The CDR3 bases are TGTGCCAGCTCACCGCCTATGGTCACAGATACGCAGTATTTT. The full variable domain, its missing parts supplied by reference TRBV18 and TRBJ2-3, is NAGVMQNPRHLVRRRGQEARLRCSPMKGHSHVYWYRQLPEEGLKFMVYLQKENIIDESGMPKERFSAEFPKEGPSILRIQQVVRGDSAAYFCASSPPMVTDTQYFGPGTRLTVL.

The genes are TRBV4-1 and TRBJ1-5; TRBD1 matches 9 bases. This CDR3 region has 17 residues. Germline CDR1 and CDR2: MGHRA and YSYEKL. The ends lost 0 bases at V and 11 bases at J; junction bases unmatched: 14. This CDR3 reads CASSQDWGQGIESAQHF. DNA for the CDR3: TGCGCCAGCAGCCAAGACTGGGGACAGGGAATCGAATCAGCCCAGCATTTT.

The rearrangement links TRBV9 to TRBJ2-7, with D perhaps TRBD2 (5 bases). V was cut by 0 bases and J by 7 bases, with 17 bases left in between. Germline loops: CDR1 SGDLS, CDR2 YYNGEE. The CDR3 has 15 amino acids. The CDR3 DNA is TGTGCCAGCAGCGTAGATGCTAGCCCCCCCTGGGAGCAGTACTTC. Translating it yields CASSVDASPPWEQYF.

J is TRBJ2-3 and V is TRBV29-1; D is possibly TRBD2 (5 bases). The CDR3 is 12 residues long. V lost 3 bases and J lost 4, with 8 bases in between. CDR1 and CDR2 (germline): SQVTM, ANQGSEA. The DNA of the CDR3 is TGCAGCGTTGAGTCTAGCCCAGATACGCAGTATTTT. Translated: CSVESSPDTQYF.

V gene TRBV30 combines with J gene TRBJ2-3; D ambiguous. The CDR3 sequence is 15 residues long. From germline, CDR1 is GTSNPN and CDR2 SVGIG (reference sequence). Trimming removed 0 bases from V and 3 bases from J, with 13 bases in between. This chain's CDR3 is CAWSVDTFRTDTQYF. CDR3 coding DNA: TGTGCCTGGAGTGTTGATACCTTTCGGACAGATACGCAGTATTTT.

The CDR3 sequence is CASSLASGTDTQYF. The CDR3 bases are TGTGCCAGCAGCTTGGCGAGCGGCACAGATACGCAGTATTTT. V usage is TRBV7-2 and J usage is TRBJ2-3; D unresolved. Germline values: CDR1 SGHTA, CDR2 FQGNSA. V was trimmed by 3 bases and J by 1 base, leaving 8 bases between them. The CDR3 covers 14 residues. The full variable domain, with the rest looked up from reference TRBV7-2 and TRBJ2-3, is GAGVSQSPSNKVTEKGKDVELRCDPISGHTALYWYRQSLGQGLEFLIYFQGNSAPDKSGLPSDRFSAERTGGSVSTLTIQRTQQEDSAVYLCASSLASGTDTQYFGPGTRLTVL.

The gene calls are TRBV6-4 and TRBJ1-1, with D uncertain. The CDR3 is made up of 13 amino acids. V was clipped by 4 bases and J by 3 bases, with 9 bases between them. Germline-derived CDR1 and CDR2 are MRHNA and SNTAGT. CDR3 coding DNA: TGTGCCAGCAGTGTCGAGTCGGACACTGAAGCTTTCTTT. Its translation: CASSVESDTEAFF.

The chain has TRBV11-2 and TRBJ2-5, with 8 bases that match TRBD1. CDR1 and CDR2 (germline): SGHAT, FQNNGV. The V segment lost 3 bases and the J segment 2 bases; nucleotides outside the gene matches: 5. This CDR3 comprises 15 residues. As DNA, the CDR3 is TGTGCCAGCAGCTTGACAGGGGAATTACAAGAGACCCAGTACTTC. This codes for CASSLTGELQETQYF.

In DNA, the CDR3 is TGTGCCAGCAGCTTAGCGTTAGGCCAGGGGGTTGGCTACACCTTC. This gives the protein CASSLALGQGVGYTF. This chain connects TRBV7-2 to TRBJ1-2; TRBD1 matches 7 bases. Trimming cost V 0 bases and J 7 bases; bases outside gene matches: 8. This CDR3 has 15 amino acids. Germline V CDR1 and CDR2: SGHTA, FQGNSA.

The chain joins TRBV18 to TRBJ1-4; a possible D gene is TRBD1 (5 bases). V shed 6 bases and J shed 6 bases, with 14 bases lying between them. This CDR3 spans 14 amino acids. Germline loops: CDR1 KGHSH, CDR2 LQKENI. The CDR3 reads CASSGGTVDEKLFF. CDR3 sequence (DNA): TGTGCCAGCTCGGGGGGGACCGTGGATGAAAAACTGTTTTTT.

The table lists this clone with a count of one. This chain connects TRBV5-1 to TRBJ2-7, with a tentative D call TRBD2 (7 bases). The CDR3 loop spans 15 amino acids. Germline V gene data show CDR1 as SGHRS and CDR2 as YFSETQ. V was cut by 1 base and J by 7 bases, with 18 bases left in between. The CDR3 is CASSLTPGAGEEQYF. In nucleotides, the CDR3 is TGCGCCAGCAGCTTGACCCCGGGGGCGGGGGAGGAGCAGTACTTC.

The V and J genes are TRBV18 and TRBJ1-1; 9 nucleotides align to TRBD1. There are 15 residues in the CDR3. Germline CDR1 is KGHSH and CDR2 is LQKENI. Germline trimming cut 6 bases from V and 0 bases from J; bases unmatched to any gene: 5. CDR3 in DNA: TGTGCCAGCTCTCGGGACAGGGCTCTGAACACTGAAGCTTTCTTT. Protein product: CASSRDRALNTEAFF.